The 18 T cell receptor beta chains below all came from one sample that was sequenced in a study of cytomegalovirus exposure and HLA in healthy donors (dated by TCRdb to about 2017). The library was obtained by the immunoSEQ multiplex PCR assay. For the multiplex PCR, a mixture combining 60 forward primers for TCR Vbeta segments and 13 reverse primers for TCR Jbeta segments was used. TCRdb limited this immuneACCESS table to in-frame rearrangements with V and J called. A share of clones is missing; checked studies link under half to unresolved V genes, and the rest is unexplained. The sample table records approximately 93,000 clones. The top ten constitute about 3.4% of the sample. Sequenced sample: PBMCs. These receptors were collected from a woman under 40 in good health and CMV-seronegative.

CDR3: CASSPRQGYYGYTF. The CDR3 bases are TGTGCCAGCAGCCCTCGACAGGGATACTATGGCTACACCTTC. The rearrangement uses TRBV14 and TRBJ1-2; 7 nucleotides match TRBD1. Germline V gene sequence: CDR1 SGHDN, CDR2 FVKESK. There are 14 residues in the CDR3. V dropped 4 bases and J dropped 3; count of bases not matched to a gene: 5.

The chain uses TRBV29-1 and TRBJ2-2; 9 bases are a match to TRBD1. Germline V gives CDR1 SQVTM, CDR2 ANQGSEA. With V trimmed by 7 bases and J by 7 bases, 10 bases remained unmatched. This CDR3 has 14 residues. The CDR3 region is CSAQPGQGSGELFF. The CDR3 DNA reads as TGCAGCGCTCAGCCGGGACAGGGCAGCGGGGAGCTGTTTTTT.

CDR3: CASSISGQGYAIAYNEQFF. The CDR3 DNA is TGTGCCAGCAGTATCTCCGGACAGGGGTACGCGATCGCCTACAATGAGCAGTTCTTC. The rearrangement joins TRBV27 to TRBJ2-1; 9 bases are a match to TRBD1. The CDR3 spans 19 residues. CDR1 MNHEY and CDR2 SMNVEV come from the germline V gene (reference sequence). J lost 2 bases, V lost 5 bases, and 16 bases had no gene match.

The chain couples TRBV5-1 to TRBJ1-1; possible D gene TRBD1, 6 bases. Trimming removed 1 base from V and 5 bases from J, with 12 bases in between. This CDR3 has 14 residues. CDR1 is SGHRS, CDR2 YFSETQ, per germline. CDR3 bases: TGCGCCAGCAGCTTGACAGAGGGGGGGACTGAAGCTTTCTTT. The encoded protein is CASSLTEGGTEAFF.

With regard to this clone: Other DNA sequences in this sample translate to the same CDR3. The rearrangement links TRBV12-5 to TRBJ2-7; D not certain. Germline V gene sequence: CDR1 LGHNT, CDR2 FRNRAP. The CDR3 length is 14 residues. V was pared by 9 bases and J by 4 bases, with 19 bases between. The CDR3 DNA follows: TGTGCTAGCTTCTTCGCCGTCTGGGCTTACGAGCAGTACTTC. Its protein is CASFFAVWAYEQYF.

The gene calls are TRBV29-1 and TRBJ2-7, with 9 positions matching TRBD1. Germline V gene data show CDR1 as SQVTM and CDR2 as ANQGSEA. The CDR3 contains 15 residues. The junction had 13 bases not matched to a gene; V was cut back by 5 bases and J by 5 bases. The CDR3: CSVMGVYRGHDEQYF. Written as DNA, the CDR3 is TGCAGCGTTATGGGGGTCTACAGGGGGCACGACGAGCAGTACTTC.

The gene calls are TRBV6-5 and TRBJ1-2, with D unresolved. In germline, CDR1 is MNHEY, CDR2 SVGAGI. Trimming shortened V by 0 bases and J by 7 bases, and 12 bases separated the two germline ends. CDR3 size: 14 residues. CDR3 in amino acids: CASSYSNIEGGYTF. CDR3 nucleotides: TGTGCCAGCAGTTACTCGAACATTGAGGGTGGCTACACCTTC.

The chain recombines TRBV7-9 with TRBJ1-2, with 9 nucleotides matching TRBD1. CDR3 length equals 16 residues. In germline, CDR1 is SEHNR, CDR2 FQNEAQ (reference sequence). The V gene end was trimmed by 5 bases and the J gene end by 4 bases; junction bases not matched to a gene: 11. The DNA of the CDR3 is TGTGCCAGCAGCCCAAGCTACAGGGGGCGCCCCTATGGCTACACCTTC. Its protein product is CASSPSYRGRPYGYTF. Full variable domain (outside the CDR3, taken from reference TRBV7-9 and TRBJ1-2): DTGVSQNPRHKITKRGQNVTFRCDPISEHNRLYWYRQTLGQGPEFLTYFQNEAQLEKSRLLSDRFSAERPKGSFSTLEIQRTEQGDSAMYLCASSPSYRGRPYGYTFGSGTRLTVV.

This chain links TRBV7-3 with TRBJ2-2, with TRBD1 matching over 7 bases. This CDR3 is built from 15 residues. The V segment lost 0 bases and the J segment 8 bases; nucleotides outside the gene matches: 6. Germline CDR1 and CDR2: SGHTA and FQGTGA. CDR3 region: CASSLTRGGLGELFF. DNA of the CDR3: TGTGCCAGCAGCTTAACACGAGGGGGCCTTGGGGAGCTGTTTTTT.

The J gene is TRBJ2-7, the V gene TRBV5-1; 8 positions match TRBD1. V dropped 0 bases and J dropped 3; count of bases not matched to a gene: 2. The germline CDR1 and CDR2 sequences are SGHRS and YFSETQ. CDR3 length: 14 residues. The CDR3 DNA reads TGCGCCAGCAGCTTGGTAGGACAGGGCTACGAGCAGTACTTC. It codes for CASSLVGQGYEQYF.

The gene calls are TRBV27 and TRBJ1-1; TRBD1 matches 11 bases. The germline V gene has CDR1 MNHEY and CDR2 SMNVEV (reference sequence). The trim removed 5 bases at V and 4 bases at J, leaving 9 bases unmatched. The CDR3 contains 16 residues. The CDR3 spells CASSGGPGQGGTEAFF. CDR3 DNA: TGTGCCAGCAGTGGCGGCCCGGGACAGGGGGGCACTGAAGCTTTCTTT.

This chain connects TRBV9 to TRBJ2-7, with TRBD2 as a possible D gene (6 bases). The CDR3 consists of 16 residues. Per germline, CDR1 SGDLS and CDR2 YYNGEE. V was pared by 4 bases and J by 0 bases, with 17 bases between. The CDR3 coding sequence is TGTGCCAGCAGCCCTGGGGGGACTCACCTCTCCTACGAGCAGTACTTC. It specifies CASSPGGTHLSYEQYF.

The V call is TRBV13, the J call TRBJ2-5, with 9 positions matching TRBD2. The V segment lost 5 bases and the J segment 7 bases; nucleotides outside the gene matches: 8. The CDR3 has 14 amino acids. The germline CDR1 and CDR2 sequences are PRHDT and FYEKMQ (reference sequence). The chain's CDR3 is CASSDSGSGGTQYF. CDR3 DNA sequence: TGTGCCAGCAGCGATAGCGGGAGTGGGGGGACCCAGTACTTC.

The CDR3 loop is CASSLAAGERVGQFF. The CDR3 DNA reads TGTGCCAGCAGCTTGGCAGCGGGAGAGAGAGTGGGGCAGTTCTTC. This chain joins TRBV5-4 and TRBJ2-1, with 8 bases aligning to TRBD2. Germline CDR1 reads SGHNT; CDR2 reads YYREEE (reference sequence). The CDR3 extends over 15 amino acids. V was clipped by 0 bases and J by 12 bases; unmatched bases: 11.

The CDR3 sequence is CASSSEGGISTDTQYF. Here the CDR3 DNA reads TGTGCCAGCAGCTCGGAGGGGGGGATTAGCACAGATACGCAGTATTTT. This chain uses TRBV5-4 with TRBJ2-3, with D maybe TRBD2 (7 bases). The CDR3 is made up of 16 amino acids. Germline V lookup: CDR1 SGHNT, CDR2 YYREEE (reference sequence). V lost 3 bases to trimming and J lost 0 bases, with 14 bases between them.

The rearrangement uses TRBV5-4 and TRBJ1-2, with 9 bases lining up with TRBD1. Trimming cost V 5 bases and J 7 bases; bases outside gene matches: 9. This CDR3 contains 14 residues. Germline V gene lookup returns CDR1 SGHNT and CDR2 YYREEE (reference sequence). CDR3 region: CASSPGQGTGGYTF. CDR3 bases: TGTGCCAGCAGTCCCGGACAGGGGACGGGTGGCTACACCTTC.

The V gene is TRBV29-1, the J gene TRBJ2-3, with TRBD2 matching 13 bases. The germline CDR1 and CDR2 sequences are SQVTM and ANQGSEA. After removal of 0 bases from V and 3 bases from J, the junction contained 3 bases not matched to a gene. The CDR3 is 16 residues long. The CDR3 DNA sequence: TGCAGCGTTGAAGACTCGGGACTAGCGGGGACAGATACGCAGTATTTT. This translates into CSVEDSGLAGTDTQYF.

The CDR3 DNA is TGTGCCAGCAGCCCCCGGACTAGCGGGAGTAACGAGCAGTACTTC. This gives the protein CASSPRTSGSNEQYF. This chain links TRBV14 with TRBJ2-7; 13 bases fit TRBD2. Per germline, CDR1 SGHDN and CDR2 FVKESK. The CDR3 totals 15 residues. The V gene end was trimmed by 4 bases and the J gene end by 5 bases; junction bases not matched to a gene: 5.